What follows are 14 T cell receptor beta chains derived from one specimen sequenced in a study of blood T cells in healthy people across ages. Then a second PCR, running about 6 to 11 cycles, was carried out with a sample-barcoded 5' primer and a J-beta primer mix. TCRdb redid the calling of the 5' RACE reads with MiXCR, one entry per CDR3 protein. Of around 1,900,000 distinct CDR3 sequences listed, about two fifths were seen once; the top ten hold 23%. Sample: blood. These receptors were collected from a human donor in good health.

CDR3 loop: CASSYSTVRQLGTEAFF. In DNA form, the CDR3 reads TGTGCCAGCAGTTACTCGACAGTTCGGCAGCTGGGGACTGAAGCTTTCTTT. The chain carries TRBV6-5 and TRBJ1-1, with a possible D match to TRBD1 (5 bases). Per the germline V gene, CDR1 is MNHEY and CDR2 is SVGAGI. CDR3 length equals 17 residues. The V end was cut by 0 bases, the J end by 5 bases, with 19 bases between.

J is TRBJ1-2 and V is TRBV7-9; the D gene is possibly TRBD1 (5 bases). Looked up from germline, CDR1 is SEHNR and CDR2 is FQNEAQ (reference sequence). Trimming removed 4 bases at V and 0 bases at J, with 15 bases between. The CDR3 runs to 16 residues. In DNA, the CDR3 is TGTGCCAGCAGCTCCGGGGGTGAAACAGCTAACTATGGCTACACCTTC. It translates to CASSSGGETANYGYTF.

V and J are TRBV5-1 and TRBJ2-7, with TRBD1 matching over 10 bases. Trimming cost V 4 bases and J 1 base; bases outside gene matches: 5. Germline assignment: CDR1 SGHRS and CDR2 YFSETQ. The CDR3 covers 15 residues. Here the CDR3 reads CASSTGTGASYEQYF. CDR3 nucleotides: TGCGCCAGCAGCACCGGGACAGGGGCTTCCTACGAGCAGTACTTC.

This clonotype was detected only a few times. This rearrangement joins TRBV20-1 to TRBJ2-5; D perhaps matches TRBD1 (6 bases). V lost 7 bases, J lost 5 bases, and 23 bases lay in between. CDR3 length: 15 amino acids. Per the germline V gene, CDR1 is DFQATT and CDR2 is SNEGSKA (reference sequence). CDR3 DNA sequence: TGCAGTGTCGACTCTTTCGTGGGGGCCCACGAGACCCAGTACTTC. Its protein is CSVDSFVGAHETQYF.

This clonotype was recorded a few times. The V and J genes are TRBV7-2 and TRBJ1-5; tentative D call: TRBD1 (5 bases). CDR3 length: 15 amino acids. V was pared by 6 bases and J by 0 bases, with 12 bases between. Germline CDR1 SGHTA, CDR2 FQGNSA. CDR3 protein: CASSTQTDSNQPQHF. The CDR3 bases are TGTGCCAGCAGTACGCAGACAGATAGCAATCAGCCCCAGCATTTT. Full variable domain (outside the CDR3, taken from reference TRBV7-2 and TRBJ1-5): GAGVSQSPSNKVTEKGKDVELRCDPISGHTALYWYRQSLGQGLEFLIYFQGNSAPDKSGLPSDRFSAERTGGSVSTLTIQRTQQEDSAVYLCASSTQTDSNQPQHFGDGTRLSIL.

Worth noting for this clonotype: Just one base apart from a much larger clone, this may be a read error. V gene TRBV20-1 combines with J gene TRBJ1-2, with a weak D call TRBD1 (5 bases). The V gene lost 3 bases and the J gene lost 4 bases, with 12 bases spanning the gap. Germline-derived CDR1 and CDR2 are DFQATT and SNEGSKA (reference sequence). The CDR3 consists of 13 residues. The CDR3 DNA follows: TGCAGTGCTAGCCGGGACTGGAGCTATGGCTACACCTTC. Its protein product is CSASRDWSYGYTF.

V gene TRBV6-5 combines with J gene TRBJ2-7; D may be TRBD1 or TRBD2 (6 bases each). V gave up 5 bases and J gave up 2 bases, with 19 bases separating them. The CDR3 totals 16 residues. CDR1 is MNHEY and CDR2 is SVGAGI in the germline V gene. CDR3 protein: CASSVLLGGLAYEQYF. In nucleotides, the CDR3 is TGTGCCAGCAGTGTACTCCTAGGGGGGCTCGCCTACGAGCAGTACTTC.

This clonotype was observed at least ten times. The chain uses TRBV11-1 and TRBJ1-1; 8 nucleotides line up with TRBD1. The ends lost 6 bases at V and 0 bases at J; junction bases unmatched: 9. The CDR3 sequence is 16 residues long. The germline V gene has CDR1 SGHAT and CDR2 FQDESV (reference sequence). The CDR3 here is CASREGTGGMNTEAFF. CDR3 in DNA: TGTGCCAGCAGAGAAGGGACAGGAGGGATGAACACTGAAGCTTTCTTT.

The chain joins TRBV7-6 to TRBJ2-1, with 10 bases matching TRBD2. CDR1 and CDR2 from the germline V gene are SGHVS and FNYEAQ. This CDR3 comprises 16 residues. Trimming took 5 bases from V and 6 from J; bases not matched to a gene: 10. The CDR3 DNA reads as TGTGCCAGCAGCCGGGACCTAGCGGGGGTTCCCAATGAGCAGTTCTTC. It specifies CASSRDLAGVPNEQFF.

This sequence joins TRBV3-1 and TRBJ2-1; 9 nucleotides agree with TRBD2. CDR3 size: 15 residues. Trimming removed 4 bases from V and 8 bases from J; junction bases left unmatched: 9. CDR1 and CDR2 from the germline V gene are LGHDT and YNNKEL (reference sequence). CDR3 sequence reads: CASSPWAGGVDEQFF. The CDR3 DNA follows: TGTGCCAGCAGCCCTTGGGCGGGGGGGGTCGATGAGCAGTTCTTC.

This chain connects TRBV5-1 to TRBJ1-1, with D possibly TRBD1 on 5 matching bases. Trimming removed 4 bases at V and 0 bases at J, with 13 bases between. The CDR3 sequence is 15 residues long. Germline V gene data show CDR1 as SGHRS and CDR2 as YFSETQ. In DNA form, the CDR3 reads TGCGCCAGCAGCCAGGGTACGCTTCTGAACACTGAAGCTTTCTTT. Translating gives CASSQGTLLNTEAFF.

This clonotype was picked up a small number of times. V gene TRBV28 combines with J gene TRBJ2-1, with D tentatively TRBD1 (6 bases). CDR1 and CDR2 from the germline V gene are MDHEN and SYDVKM. This CDR3 is built from 15 residues. V was shortened by 2 bases and J by 6 bases, with 14 bases between the two germline ends. The CDR3 reads CASSLRHRTVNEQFF. The CDR3 nucleotides read TGTGCCAGCAGTTTACGCCACCGGACAGTCAATGAGCAGTTCTTC.

The chain recombines TRBV7-9 with TRBJ1-3; D gene unclear. With 3 bases removed from V and 3 bases from J, the gap between germline ends came to 6 bases. There are 13 residues in the CDR3. CDR1 is SEHNR and CDR2 is FQNEAQ in the germline V gene (reference sequence). CDR3 sequence: CASSLDFGNTIYF. The CDR3 bases are TGTGCCAGCAGCTTGGACTTTGGAAACACCATATATTTT.

The table lists this clonotype with a few counts. The chain recombines TRBV12-3 or TRBV12-4 with TRBJ2-1; D perhaps matches TRBD2 (5 bases). V was trimmed by 6 bases and J by 0 bases, leaving 15 bases between them. CDR3 size: 16 residues. CDR3 DNA: TGTGCCAGCAGCCCCCCGGGCGGGCACTCCTACAATGAGCAGTTCTTC. This translates into CASSPPGGHSYNEQFF.